The 28 T cell receptor beta chains in this list originate from one sample, sequenced in a study of OX40 agonist ivuxolimab in advanced cancers. Generated by immunoSEQ multiplex PCR, the TCRdb table keeps only in-frame clones and is missing some. The profile shows 80,000 or so clones, 87% of them singletons. The sample consisted of CD4+ or CD8+ T cells sorted from blood, taken in a trial of the OX40 agonist ivuxolimab. These TCRs come from an adult with an advanced solid tumor such as melanoma, head and neck, liver or kidney cancer.

The chain joins TRBV4-1 to TRBJ2-3, with 7 nucleotides matching TRBD1. The CDR3 is 17 amino acids. V was clipped by 4 bases and J by 0 bases; unmatched bases: 10. CDR1 is MGHRA and CDR2 is YSYEKL in the germline V gene. Written as DNA, the CDR3 is TGCGCCAGCAGCCGATTTCCCGGGACAGAAAGCACAGATACGCAGTATTTT. Its translation is CASSRFPGTESTDTQYF.

This rearrangement joins TRBV4-1 to TRBJ1-1; D remains unclear. This CDR3 region has 14 residues. Germline loops: CDR1 MGHRA, CDR2 YSYEKL. Trimming left V 1 base short and J 8 bases short, with 14 bases between. The CDR3 is CASSQGPLPREAFF. CDR3 DNA sequence: TGCGCCAGCAGCCAAGGACCCCTCCCGCGGGAAGCTTTCTTT.

The CDR3 here is CASSQVYAGNTIYF. CDR3 sequence (DNA): TGCGCCAGCAGCCAAGTCTATGCTGGAAACACCATATATTTT. The chain links TRBV4-3 to TRBJ1-3, with D unresolved. The CDR3 spans 14 residues. V dropped 1 base and J dropped 2 bases, with 6 bases sitting between them. Germline V gene lookup returns CDR1 LGHNA and CDR2 YSLEER.

This CDR3 is CASSWGQGKTEAFF. The CDR3 nucleotides read TGTGCCAGCAGCTGGGGACAGGGTAAGACTGAAGCTTTCTTT. The chain uses TRBV5-5 and TRBJ1-1; 9 positions agree with TRBD1. The CDR3 has 14 amino acids. With 3 bases clipped from V and 5 bases from J, the junction kept 5 bases outside the gene matches. The germline gives CDR1 SGHKS, CDR2 YYEKEE (reference sequence).

This chain uses TRBV4-3 with TRBJ1-2; 7 bases align to TRBD1. V shed 0 bases, J shed 7 bases, and the junction held 11 bases outside the gene matches. Germline V gene lookup returns CDR1 LGHNA and CDR2 YSLEER. CDR3 length equals 16 residues. CDR3 DNA sequence: TGCGCCAGCAGCCAAGATCTTCTTCGACAGGGTTCTGGCTACACCTTC. Amino acids: CASSQDLLRQGSGYTF.

This chain uses TRBV27 with TRBJ2-1; perhaps TRBD1 as D (6 bases). The V end was cut by 7 bases, the J end by 5 bases, with 12 bases between. CDR1 and CDR2 (germline): MNHEY, SMNVEV (reference sequence). There are 13 residues in the CDR3. As DNA, the CDR3 is TGTGCCAGCAAGGGGGTCAGCCACAATGAGCAGTTCTTC. Encoded protein: CASKGVSHNEQFF.

V usage is TRBV7-8 and J usage is TRBJ2-3; TRBD2 matches 10 bases. With 5 bases clipped from V and 0 bases from J, the junction kept 5 bases outside the gene matches. Germline V gene sequence: CDR1 SGHVS, CDR2 FQNEAQ. CDR3 size: 16 residues. The CDR3 DNA reads TGTGCCAGCAGCACTCAGCGGGGGGGTAGCACAGATACGCAGTATTTT. The encoded protein is CASSTQRGGSTDTQYF. Full variable domain (remainder filled in from reference TRBV7-8 and TRBJ2-3): GAGVSQSPRYKVAKRGQDVALRCDPISGHVSLFWYQQALGQGPEFLTYFQNEAQLDKSGLPSDRFFAERPEGSVSTLKIQRTQQEDSAVYLCASSTQRGGSTDTQYFGPGTRLTVL.

This rearrangement joins TRBV7-9 to TRBJ1-2; no clear D. The length of the CDR3 is 14 residues. With 3 bases removed from V and 2 bases from J, the gap between germline ends came to 10 bases. Germline lookup yields CDR1 SEHNR and CDR2 FQNEAQ (reference sequence). CDR3 sequence reads: CASSLWNTNYGYTF. DNA of the CDR3: TGTGCCAGCAGCTTGTGGAATACCAACTATGGCTACACCTTC.

The chain joins TRBV28 to TRBJ2-7; 7 nucleotides line up with TRBD1. The CDR3 spans 14 residues. The germline V gene encodes CDR1 MDHEN and CDR2 SYDVKM. V was pared by 6 bases and J by 5 bases, with 10 bases of the junction left unmatched. CDR3 sequence (DNA): TGTGCCAGCAGCCCCGGGACAGTAAGGCACGAGCAGTACTTC. Protein sequence: CASSPGTVRHEQYF.

The chain has TRBV9 and TRBJ2-3, with 7 bases aligning to TRBD2. Trimming took 0 bases from V and 4 from J; bases not matched to a gene: 2. The CDR3 loop spans 14 amino acids. CDR1 is SGDLS and CDR2 is YYNGEE in the germline V gene. This chain's CDR3 is CASSVAGRADTQYF. The DNA for the CDR3 is TGTGCCAGCAGCGTAGCGGGGAGGGCAGATACGCAGTATTTT.

V and J are TRBV7-2 and TRBJ1-5; 7 bases map to TRBD1. This CDR3 is built from 15 residues. Germline trimming cut 5 bases from V and 6 bases from J; bases unmatched to any gene: 10. CDR1 is SGHTA, CDR2 FQGNSA, per germline. The CDR3 DNA reads as TGTGCCAGCAGCGTAGACAGGGCTGGGAGTCAGCCCCAGCATTTT. The encoded protein is CASSVDRAGSQPQHF. Variable domain in full (rest from reference TRBV7-2 and TRBJ1-5): GAGVSQSPSNKVTEKGKDVELRCDPISGHTALYWYRQSLGQGLEFLIYFQGNSAPDKSGLPSDRFSAERTGGSVSTLTIQRTQQEDSAVYLCASSVDRAGSQPQHFGDGTRLSIL.

This chain uses TRBV5-1 with TRBJ2-3; the D is unclear. Trimming removed 4 bases from V and 2 bases from J, with 14 bases in between. Looked up from germline, CDR1 is SGHRS and CDR2 is YFSETQ. The CDR3 has 15 amino acids. The CDR3 sequence is CASSPLIPATDTQYF. DNA of the CDR3: TGCGCCAGCAGCCCCCTTATACCAGCCACAGATACGCAGTATTTT. The entire variable domain, with the rest obtained from reference TRBV5-1 and TRBJ2-3, is as follows: KAGVTQTPRYLIKTRGQQVTLSCSPISGHRSVSWYQQTPGQGLQFLFEYFSETQRNKGNFPGRFSGRQFSNSRSEMNVSTLELGDSALYLCASSPLIPATDTQYFGPGTRLTVL.

This clone has a single count. The chain recombines TRBV7-9 with TRBJ1-2; TRBD1 matches 7 bases. Germline CDR1 SEHNR, CDR2 FQNEAQ (reference sequence). V trimming: 3 bases; J trimming: 0 bases; junction bases outside the gene matches: 7. This CDR3 has 16 residues. The CDR3 nucleotides are TGTGCCAGCAGCTTTGGACAGGCATGGGCTAACTATGGCTACACCTTC. Its translation is CASSFGQAWANYGYTF. Full variable domain (missing parts from reference TRBV7-9 and TRBJ1-2): DTGVSQNPRHKITKRGQNVTFRCDPISEHNRLYWYRQTLGQGPEFLTYFQNEAQLEKSRLLSDRFSAERPKGSFSTLEIQRTEQGDSAMYLCASSFGQAWANYGYTFGSGTRLTVV.

The chain uses TRBV5-1 and TRBJ2-5; a weak D match, TRBD2 (6 bases). This CDR3 has 13 amino acids. V was clipped by 5 bases and J by 1 base, with 9 bases between them. Germline V gives CDR1 SGHRS, CDR2 YFSETQ. CDR3 protein: CASRPGVQETQYF. The CDR3 bases are TGCGCCAGCAGGCCGGGGGTCCAAGAGACCCAGTACTTC.

The V call is TRBV15, the J call TRBJ2-3; TRBD2 matches at 11 bases. The CDR3 is 17 residues long. The J segment lost 4 bases and the V segment lost 0 bases, leaving 6 bases of the junction unmatched. CDR1 and CDR2 from the germline V gene are LNHNV and YYDKDF (reference sequence). The CDR3 spells CATSREPSGRRADTQYF. CDR3 bases: TGTGCCACCAGCAGAGAGCCTAGCGGGAGGAGGGCAGATACGCAGTATTTT.

The chain uses TRBV7-2 and TRBJ1-5; D is unclear. Trimming stripped 2 bases from V and 5 bases from J, with 10 bases between. This CDR3 contains 14 residues. Germline lookup yields CDR1 SGHTA and CDR2 FQGNSA. The CDR3 spells CASSLSSPDQPQHF. The CDR3 DNA is TGTGCCAGCAGCTTAAGTTCCCCCGATCAGCCCCAGCATTTT.

The chain has TRBV7-2 and TRBJ2-5; 11 bases are shared with TRBD2. The CDR3 consists of 16 residues. The V gene end was trimmed by 4 bases and the J gene end by 5 bases; junction bases not matched to a gene: 9. The germline gives CDR1 SGHTA, CDR2 FQGNSA. CDR3 sequence reads: CASSSRLAGTGETQYF. CDR3 DNA sequence: TGTGCCAGCAGCTCCCGACTAGCGGGAACGGGTGAGACCCAGTACTTC.

The V call is TRBV5-1, the J call TRBJ1-6; possibly TRBD1 for D (5 bases). This CDR3 is 16 amino acids long. CDR1 and CDR2 (germline): SGHRS, YFSETQ. The V gene lost 0 bases and the J gene lost 0 bases, with 7 bases spanning the gap. The CDR3 region has the DNA TGCGCCAGCAGCTTGGTGCAGGGCTCCTATAATTCACCCCTCCACTTT. Translation: CASSLVQGSYNSPLHF.

The CDR3 here is CAISEGTANTGELFF. The CDR3 region has the DNA TGTGCCATCAGTGAAGGGACAGCGAACACCGGGGAGCTGTTTTTT. The chain carries TRBV10-3 and TRBJ2-2, with TRBD1 matching 7 bases. V shed 3 bases, J shed 0 bases, and the junction held 1 base outside the gene matches. The CDR3 is made up of 15 amino acids. CDR1 is ENHRY and CDR2 is SYGVKD in the germline V gene.

The rearrangement joins TRBV11-2 to TRBJ2-1, with D perhaps matching TRBD2 (6 bases). V shed 4 bases and J shed 11 bases, with 24 bases lying between them. CDR1 and CDR2 (germline): SGHAT, FQNNGV. The CDR3 consists of 16 residues. The CDR3, as DNA: TGTGCCAGCAGCTCTGGGGGGAGCGTTTTAAAGGGGCAGCAGTTCTTC. It specifies CASSSGGSVLKGQQFF.

The chain links TRBV5-6 to TRBJ2-3; unclear D gene. This CDR3 has 14 amino acids. Trimming stripped 4 bases from V and 5 bases from J, with 14 bases between. Germline CDR1 and CDR2: SGHDT and YYEEEE. The CDR3 nucleotides read TGTGCCAGCAGCCAAGATAGAAGGCTAGATACGCAGTATTTT. Translation gives CASSQDRRLDTQYF.

This clone was counted a single time. The chain couples TRBV28 to TRBJ2-7; possible D gene TRBD1, 7 bases. V dropped 7 bases and J dropped 2 bases, with 12 bases sitting between them. Germline CDR1 reads MDHEN; CDR2 reads SYDVKM. This CDR3 is built from 13 residues. The CDR3 DNA is TGTGCCAGCAACGCGGGACAGACCTACGAGCAGTACGTC. Amino acids: CASNAGQTYEQYV.

The chain has TRBV5-6 and TRBJ1-2; D uncertain. V was pared by 0 bases and J by 7 bases, with 13 bases between. This CDR3 comprises 14 residues. Germline V lookup: CDR1 SGHDT, CDR2 YYEEEE. CDR3: CASSLVSPGRGYTF. CDR3 DNA: TGTGCCAGCAGCTTGGTCAGCCCCGGGCGTGGCTACACCTTC. The full variable domain, completed using reference TRBV5-6 and TRBJ1-2, is DAGVTQSPTHLIKTRGQQVTLRCSPKSGHDTVSWYQQALGQGPQFIFQYYEEEERQRGNFPDRFSGHQFPNYSSELNVNALLLGDSALYLCASSLVSPGRGYTFGSGTRLTVV.

CDR3 residues: CASSPGYDTGELFF. CDR3 in DNA: TGTGCCAGCAGCCCTGGCTATGACACCGGGGAGCTGTTTTTT. The chain has TRBV11-3 and TRBJ2-2; D not resolved. V shed 5 bases and J shed 3 bases, with 10 bases lying between them. Germline assignment: CDR1 SGHNT and CDR2 YENEEA. There are 14 residues in the CDR3. The variable domain in full, with the rest retrieved from reference TRBV11-3 and TRBJ2-2, is EAGVVQSPRYKIIEKKQPVAFWCNPISGHNTLYWYLQNLGQGPELLIRYENEEAVDDSQLPKDRFSAERLKGVDSTLKIQPAELGDSAVYLCASSPGYDTGELFFGEGSRLTVL.

The chain links TRBV7-8 to TRBJ2-1; TRBD2 aligns across 7 bases. The V gene's germline CDR1 is SGHVS and CDR2 FQNEAQ. CDR3 length: 15 amino acids. V lost 3 bases to trimming and J lost 4 bases; unmatched junction nucleotides: 6. The CDR3 coding sequence is TGTGCCAGCAGCTTTGTGGGAGGGCGGTACAATGAGCAGTTCTTC. This codes for CASSFVGGRYNEQFF.

The V and J genes are TRBV5-4 and TRBJ1-1, with 8 bases that match TRBD1. Germline V CDR1 and CDR2: SGHNT, YYREEE (reference sequence). The ends lost 4 bases at V and 1 base at J; junction bases unmatched: 9. CDR3 length: 16 amino acids. The CDR3 region is CASSPGGTGRNTEAFF. The CDR3 nucleotides read TGTGCCAGCAGCCCGGGGGGGACAGGCCGGAACACTGAAGCTTTCTTT.

V is TRBV11-1 and J is TRBJ2-3; 13 bases align to TRBD2. The CDR3 runs to 17 residues. CDR1 and CDR2 (germline): SGHAT, FQDESV (reference sequence). The V gene end was trimmed by 4 bases and the J gene end by 2 bases; junction bases not matched to a gene: 6. DNA of the CDR3: TGTGCCAGCAGCTCCCAGACTAGCGGGGGGTCCACAGATACGCAGTATTTT. Amino acids: CASSSQTSGGSTDTQYF.

This chain uses TRBV28 with TRBJ1-6; maybe TRBD1 (6 bases). V was cut by 8 bases and J by 7 bases, with 12 bases left in between. Germline V CDR1 and CDR2: MDHEN, SYDVKM. The CDR3 is 13 residues long. The CDR3 loop reads CASRTDLNSPLHF. The DNA for the CDR3 is TGTGCCAGCCGGACAGACTTGAATTCACCCCTCCACTTT.